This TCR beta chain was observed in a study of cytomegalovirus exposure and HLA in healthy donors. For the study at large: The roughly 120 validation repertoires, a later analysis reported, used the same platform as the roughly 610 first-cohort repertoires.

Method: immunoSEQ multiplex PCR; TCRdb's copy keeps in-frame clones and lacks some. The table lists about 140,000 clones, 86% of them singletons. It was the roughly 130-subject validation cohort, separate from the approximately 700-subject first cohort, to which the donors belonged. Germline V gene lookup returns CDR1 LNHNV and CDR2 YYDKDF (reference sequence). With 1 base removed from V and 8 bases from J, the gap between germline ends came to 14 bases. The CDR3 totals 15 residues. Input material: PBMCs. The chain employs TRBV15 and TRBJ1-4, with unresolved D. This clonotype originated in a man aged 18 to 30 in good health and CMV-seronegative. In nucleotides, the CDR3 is TGTGCCACCAGCAGAGGTAGCCGAGGGTTCGAAAAACTGTTTTTT. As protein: CATSRGSRGFEKLFF.